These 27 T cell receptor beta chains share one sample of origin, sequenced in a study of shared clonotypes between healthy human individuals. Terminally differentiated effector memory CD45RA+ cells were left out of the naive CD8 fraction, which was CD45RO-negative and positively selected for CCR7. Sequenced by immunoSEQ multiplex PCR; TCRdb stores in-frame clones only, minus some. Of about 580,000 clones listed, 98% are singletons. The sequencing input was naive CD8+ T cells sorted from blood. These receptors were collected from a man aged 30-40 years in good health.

CDR3 nucleotides: TGTGCCAGCAGTTACTCGAGGGGGGAGCAGGAGACCCAGTACTTC. Protein product: CASSYSRGEQETQYF. The chain employs TRBV6-5 and TRBJ2-5; the D call may be TRBD1 or TRBD2 (6 bases each). The CDR3 is 15 residues long. Trimming shortened V by 0 bases and J by 5 bases, and 13 bases separated the two germline ends. The germline V gene has CDR1 MNHEY and CDR2 SVGAGI.

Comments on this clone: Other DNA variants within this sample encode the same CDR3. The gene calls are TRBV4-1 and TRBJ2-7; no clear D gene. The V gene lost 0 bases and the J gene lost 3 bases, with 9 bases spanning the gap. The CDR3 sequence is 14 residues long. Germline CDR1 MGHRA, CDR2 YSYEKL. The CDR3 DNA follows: TGCGCCAGCAGCCAAGACCCCGGCAGCTACGAGCAGTACTTC. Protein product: CASSQDPGSYEQYF.

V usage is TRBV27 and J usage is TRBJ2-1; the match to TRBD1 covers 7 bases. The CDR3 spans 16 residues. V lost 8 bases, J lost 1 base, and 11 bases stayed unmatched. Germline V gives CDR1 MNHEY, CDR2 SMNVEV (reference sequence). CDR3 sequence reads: CASGSQGVESYNEQFF. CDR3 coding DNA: TGTGCCAGCGGTTCCCAGGGGGTCGAATCCTACAATGAGCAGTTCTTC.

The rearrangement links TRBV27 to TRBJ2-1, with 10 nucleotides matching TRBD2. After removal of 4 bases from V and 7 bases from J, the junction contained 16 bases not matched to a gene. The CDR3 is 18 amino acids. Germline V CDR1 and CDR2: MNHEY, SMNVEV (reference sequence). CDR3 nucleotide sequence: TGTGCCAGCAGTTCTCGAGGTCCGGGACTAGCGCCCACGAATGAGCAGTTCTTC. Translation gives CASSSRGPGLAPTNEQFF.

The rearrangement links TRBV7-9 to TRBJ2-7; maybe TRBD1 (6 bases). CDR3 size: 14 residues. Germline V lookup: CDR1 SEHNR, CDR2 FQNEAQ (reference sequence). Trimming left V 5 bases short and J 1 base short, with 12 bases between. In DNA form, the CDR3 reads TGTGCCAGCAGCCTGGACAGCCGTTCCTACGAGCAGTACTTC. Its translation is CASSLDSRSYEQYF.

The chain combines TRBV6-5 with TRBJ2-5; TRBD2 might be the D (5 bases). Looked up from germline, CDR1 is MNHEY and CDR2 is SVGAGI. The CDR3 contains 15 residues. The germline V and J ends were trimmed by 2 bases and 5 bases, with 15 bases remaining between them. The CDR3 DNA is TGTGCCAGCAGTTACGAGTTCGGGAAGTGGGAGACCCAGTACTTC. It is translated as CASSYEFGKWETQYF.

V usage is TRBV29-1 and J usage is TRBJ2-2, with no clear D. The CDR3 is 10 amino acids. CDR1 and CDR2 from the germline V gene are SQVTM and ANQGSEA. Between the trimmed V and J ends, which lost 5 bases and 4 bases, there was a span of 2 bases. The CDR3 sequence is CSVFTGELFF. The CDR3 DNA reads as TGCAGCGTTTTCACCGGGGAGCTGTTTTTT.

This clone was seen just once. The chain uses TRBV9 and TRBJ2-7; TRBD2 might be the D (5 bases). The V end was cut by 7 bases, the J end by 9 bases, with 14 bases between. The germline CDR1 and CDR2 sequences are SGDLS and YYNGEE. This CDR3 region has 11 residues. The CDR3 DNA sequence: TGTGCCAGCGGTAGTAAGAGCGGGCAGTACTTC. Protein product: CASGSKSGQYF.

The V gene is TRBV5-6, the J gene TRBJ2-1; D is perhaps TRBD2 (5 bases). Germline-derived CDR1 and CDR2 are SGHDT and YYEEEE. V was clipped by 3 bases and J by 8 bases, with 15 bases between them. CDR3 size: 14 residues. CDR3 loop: CASSSRVGVDEQFF. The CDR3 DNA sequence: TGTGCCAGCAGCTCGAGGGTGGGTGTCGATGAGCAGTTCTTC.

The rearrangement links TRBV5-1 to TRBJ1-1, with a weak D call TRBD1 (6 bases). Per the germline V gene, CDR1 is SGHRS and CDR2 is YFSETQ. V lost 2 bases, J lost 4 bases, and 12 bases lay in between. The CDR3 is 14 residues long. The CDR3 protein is CASSFRGMSTEAFF. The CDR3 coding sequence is TGCGCCAGCAGCTTCAGGGGTATGAGCACTGAAGCTTTCTTT.

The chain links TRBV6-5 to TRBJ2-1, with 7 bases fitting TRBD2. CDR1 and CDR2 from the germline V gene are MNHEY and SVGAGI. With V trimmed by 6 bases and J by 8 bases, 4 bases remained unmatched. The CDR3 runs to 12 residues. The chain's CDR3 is CASSQTSHEQFF. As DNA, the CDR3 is TGTGCCAGCAGCCAGACTAGCCATGAGCAGTTCTTC.

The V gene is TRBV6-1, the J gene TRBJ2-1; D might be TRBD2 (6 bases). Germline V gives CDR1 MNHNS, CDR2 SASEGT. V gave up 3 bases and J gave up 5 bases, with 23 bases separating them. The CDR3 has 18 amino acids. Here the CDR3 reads CASSDPQGLMASNNEQFF. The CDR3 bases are TGTGCCAGCAGTGACCCCCAAGGACTAATGGCTAGTAACAATGAGCAGTTCTTC.

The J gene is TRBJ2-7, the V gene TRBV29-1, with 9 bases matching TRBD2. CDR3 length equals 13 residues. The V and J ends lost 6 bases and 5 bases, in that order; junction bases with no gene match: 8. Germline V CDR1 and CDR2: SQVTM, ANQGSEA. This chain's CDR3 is CSVLAGEGHEQYF. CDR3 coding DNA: TGCAGCGTGTTAGCGGGAGAAGGACACGAGCAGTACTTC.

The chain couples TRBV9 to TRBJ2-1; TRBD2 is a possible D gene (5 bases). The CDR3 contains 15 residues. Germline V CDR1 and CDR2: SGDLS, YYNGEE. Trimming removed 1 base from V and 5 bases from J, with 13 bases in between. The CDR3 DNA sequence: TGTGCCAGCAGCGTAAGTGGGAGTACCGACAATGAGCAGTTCTTC. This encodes CASSVSGSTDNEQFF.

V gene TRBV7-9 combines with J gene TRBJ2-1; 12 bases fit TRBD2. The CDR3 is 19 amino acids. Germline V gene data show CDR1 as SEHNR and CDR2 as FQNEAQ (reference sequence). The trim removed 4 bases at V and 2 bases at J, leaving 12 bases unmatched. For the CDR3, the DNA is TGTGCCAGCAGCTCGGCCGGGACTAGCGGGCCCGAAACCTACAATGAGCAGTTCTTC. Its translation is CASSSAGTSGPETYNEQFF.

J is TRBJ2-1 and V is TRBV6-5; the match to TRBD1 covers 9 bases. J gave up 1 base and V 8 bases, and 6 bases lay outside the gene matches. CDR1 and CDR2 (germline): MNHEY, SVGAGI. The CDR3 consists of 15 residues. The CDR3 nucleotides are TGTGCCAGCGGGGGACAGGGTTTTTCCTACAATGAGCAGTTCTTC. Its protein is CASGGQGFSYNEQFF.

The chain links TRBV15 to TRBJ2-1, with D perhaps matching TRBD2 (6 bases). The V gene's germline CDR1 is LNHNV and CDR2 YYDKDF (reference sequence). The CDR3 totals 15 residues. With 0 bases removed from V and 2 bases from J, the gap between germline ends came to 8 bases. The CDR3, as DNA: TGTGCCACCAGCAGAGAGCGGGATACCTACAATGAGCAGTTCTTC. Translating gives CATSRERDTYNEQFF.

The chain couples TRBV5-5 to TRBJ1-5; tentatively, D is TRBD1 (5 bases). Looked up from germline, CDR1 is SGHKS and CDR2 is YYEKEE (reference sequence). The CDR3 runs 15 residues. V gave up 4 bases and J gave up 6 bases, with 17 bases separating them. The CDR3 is CASSPYAGGVQPQHF. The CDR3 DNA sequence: TGTGCCAGCAGCCCCTACGCGGGGGGAGTTCAGCCCCAGCATTTT.

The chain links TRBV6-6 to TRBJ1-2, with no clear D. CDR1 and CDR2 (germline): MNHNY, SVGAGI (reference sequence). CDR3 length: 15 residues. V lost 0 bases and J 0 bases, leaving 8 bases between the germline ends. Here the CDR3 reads CASSYSPGPNYGYTF. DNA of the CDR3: TGTGCCAGCAGTTACTCCCCCGGTCCTAACTATGGCTACACCTTC.

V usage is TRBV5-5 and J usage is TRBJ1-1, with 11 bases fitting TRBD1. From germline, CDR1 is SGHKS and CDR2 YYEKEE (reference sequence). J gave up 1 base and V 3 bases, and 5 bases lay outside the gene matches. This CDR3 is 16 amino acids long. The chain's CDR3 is CASSWDRGIRNTEAFF. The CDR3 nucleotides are TGTGCCAGCAGCTGGGACAGGGGGATTAGGAACACTGAAGCTTTCTTT.

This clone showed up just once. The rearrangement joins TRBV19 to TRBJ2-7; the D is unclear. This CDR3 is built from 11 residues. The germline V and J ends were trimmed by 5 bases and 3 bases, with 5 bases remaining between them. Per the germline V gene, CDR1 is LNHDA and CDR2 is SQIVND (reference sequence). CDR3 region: CASSSYYEQYF. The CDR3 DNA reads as TGTGCCAGTAGTTCATACTACGAGCAGTACTTC.

CDR3 in amino acids: CASSFGGRGTDTQYF. The CDR3 nucleotides are TGTGCCAGCAGCTTCGGTGGGAGAGGGACAGATACGCAGTATTTT. This chain joins TRBV7-8 and TRBJ2-3, with a possible D match to TRBD2 (5 bases). The V end lost 3 bases, the J end lost 3 bases, and 13 bases lay between the germline ends. The CDR3 totals 15 residues. The V gene's germline CDR1 is SGHVS and CDR2 FQNEAQ. The complete variable domain, with remaining parts taken from reference TRBV7-8 and TRBJ2-3, reads GAGVSQSPRYKVAKRGQDVALRCDPISGHVSLFWYQQALGQGPEFLTYFQNEAQLDKSGLPSDRFFAERPEGSVSTLKIQRTQQEDSAVYLCASSFGGRGTDTQYFGPGTRLTVL.

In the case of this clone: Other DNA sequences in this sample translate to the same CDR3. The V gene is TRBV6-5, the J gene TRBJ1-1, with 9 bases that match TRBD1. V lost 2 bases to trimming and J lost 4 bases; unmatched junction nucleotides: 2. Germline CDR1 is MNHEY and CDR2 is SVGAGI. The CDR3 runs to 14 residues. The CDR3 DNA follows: TGTGCCAGCAGTTACGAGACAGGGGGCACTGAAGCTTTCTTT. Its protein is CASSYETGGTEAFF.

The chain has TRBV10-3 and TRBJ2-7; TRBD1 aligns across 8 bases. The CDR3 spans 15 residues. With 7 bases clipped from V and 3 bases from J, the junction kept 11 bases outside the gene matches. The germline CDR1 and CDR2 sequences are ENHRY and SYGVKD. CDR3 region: CAINPDRVGIYEQYF. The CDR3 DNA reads TGTGCCATCAATCCGGACAGGGTGGGGATCTACGAGCAGTACTTC.

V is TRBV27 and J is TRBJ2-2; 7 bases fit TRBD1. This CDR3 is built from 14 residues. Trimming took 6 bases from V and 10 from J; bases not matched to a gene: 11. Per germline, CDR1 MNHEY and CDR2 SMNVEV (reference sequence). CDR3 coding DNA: TGTGCCAGCAGAGTTTTGGGGACAGCCGAGGAGCTGTTTTTT. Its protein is CASRVLGTAEELFF.

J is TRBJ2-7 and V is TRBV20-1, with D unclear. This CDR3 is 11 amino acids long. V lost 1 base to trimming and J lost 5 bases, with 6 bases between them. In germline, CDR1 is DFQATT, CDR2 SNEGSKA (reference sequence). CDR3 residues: CSARGRNEQYF. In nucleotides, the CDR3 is TGCAGTGCTAGAGGACGGAACGAGCAGTACTTC.

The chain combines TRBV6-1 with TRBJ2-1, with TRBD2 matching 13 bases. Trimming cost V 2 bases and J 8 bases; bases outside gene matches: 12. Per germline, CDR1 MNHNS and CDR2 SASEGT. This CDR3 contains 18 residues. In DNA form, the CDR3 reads TGTGCCAGCAGTGAAAAGACAGTAGGACTAGCGGGAGTATATGAGCAGTTCTTC. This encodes CASSEKTVGLAGVYEQFF.